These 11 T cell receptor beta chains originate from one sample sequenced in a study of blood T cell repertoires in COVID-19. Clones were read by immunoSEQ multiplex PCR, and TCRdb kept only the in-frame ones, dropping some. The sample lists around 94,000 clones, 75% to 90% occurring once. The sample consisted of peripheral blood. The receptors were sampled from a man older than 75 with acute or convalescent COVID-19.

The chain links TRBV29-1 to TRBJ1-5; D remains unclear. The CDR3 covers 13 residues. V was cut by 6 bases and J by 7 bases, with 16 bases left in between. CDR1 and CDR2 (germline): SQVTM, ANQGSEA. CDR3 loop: CSVGEGVGQPQHF. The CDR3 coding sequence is TGCAGCGTCGGGGAGGGAGTCGGACAGCCCCAGCATTTT.

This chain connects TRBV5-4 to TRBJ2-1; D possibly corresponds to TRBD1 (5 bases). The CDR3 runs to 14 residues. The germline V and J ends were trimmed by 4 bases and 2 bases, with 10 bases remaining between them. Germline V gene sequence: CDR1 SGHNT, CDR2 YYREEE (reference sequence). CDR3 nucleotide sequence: TGTGCCAGCAGCGGTAGGGGAACCTACAATGAGCAGTTCTTC. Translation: CASSGRGTYNEQFF. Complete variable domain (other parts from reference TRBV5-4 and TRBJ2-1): ETGVTQSPTHLIKTRGQQVTLRCSSQSGHNTVSWYQQALGQGPQFIFQYYREEENGRGNFPPRFSGLQFPNYSSELNVNALELDDSALYLCASSGRGTYNEQFFGPGTRLTVL.

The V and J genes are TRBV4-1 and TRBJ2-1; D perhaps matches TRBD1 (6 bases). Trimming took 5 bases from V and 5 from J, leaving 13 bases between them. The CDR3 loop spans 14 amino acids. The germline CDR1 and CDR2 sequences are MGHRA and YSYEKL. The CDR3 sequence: CASSSGVWNNEQFF. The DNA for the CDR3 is TGCGCCAGCAGCTCAGGGGTCTGGAACAATGAGCAGTTCTTC.

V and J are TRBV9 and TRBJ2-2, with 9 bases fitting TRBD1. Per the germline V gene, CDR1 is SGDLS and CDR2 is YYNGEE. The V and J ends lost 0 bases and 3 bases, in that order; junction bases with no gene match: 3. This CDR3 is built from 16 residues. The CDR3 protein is CASSVGRTGDTGELFF. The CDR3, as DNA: TGTGCCAGCAGCGTAGGCAGGACAGGGGACACCGGGGAGCTGTTTTTT.

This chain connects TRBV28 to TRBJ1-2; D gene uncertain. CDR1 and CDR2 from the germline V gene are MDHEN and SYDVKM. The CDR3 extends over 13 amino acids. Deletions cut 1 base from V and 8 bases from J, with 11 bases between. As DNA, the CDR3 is TGTGCCAGCAGTTTATCCCAGGATTGGGGCTACACCTTC. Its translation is CASSLSQDWGYTF.

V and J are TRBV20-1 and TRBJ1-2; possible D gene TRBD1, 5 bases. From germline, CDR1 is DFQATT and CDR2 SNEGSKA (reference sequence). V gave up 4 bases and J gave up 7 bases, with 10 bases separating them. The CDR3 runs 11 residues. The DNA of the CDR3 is TGCAGTGCTACAGGGTTCTCTGGCTACACCTTC. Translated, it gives CSATGFSGYTF.

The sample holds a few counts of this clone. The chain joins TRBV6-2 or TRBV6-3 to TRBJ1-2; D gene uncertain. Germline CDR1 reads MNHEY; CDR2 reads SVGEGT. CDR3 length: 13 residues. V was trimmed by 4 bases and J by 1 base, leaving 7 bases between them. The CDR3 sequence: CASSSGFNYGYTF. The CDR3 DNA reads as TGTGCCAGCAGTTCGGGATTTAACTATGGCTACACCTTC.

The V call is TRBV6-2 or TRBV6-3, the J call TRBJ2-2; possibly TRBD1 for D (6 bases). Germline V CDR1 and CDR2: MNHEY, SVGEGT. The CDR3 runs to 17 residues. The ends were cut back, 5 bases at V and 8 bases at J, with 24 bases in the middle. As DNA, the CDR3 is TGTGCCAGCAGTCACCGACAGGCGGTGGTTGTAGGGGGGGAGCTGTTTTTT. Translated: CASSHRQAVVVGGELFF.

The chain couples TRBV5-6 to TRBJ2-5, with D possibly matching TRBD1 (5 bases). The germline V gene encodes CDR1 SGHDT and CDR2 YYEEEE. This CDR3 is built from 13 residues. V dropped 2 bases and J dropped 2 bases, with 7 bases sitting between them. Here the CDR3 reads CASSFTGQETQYF. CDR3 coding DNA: TGTGCCAGCAGCTTCACAGGACAAGAGACCCAGTACTTC.

CDR3 sequence reads: CATSRPGQRREQYF. The CDR3 bases are TGTGCCACCAGCAGACCGGGACAGCGAAGGGAGCAGTACTTC. The gene calls are TRBV15 and TRBJ2-7, with 7 bases matching TRBD1. Germline V gene data show CDR1 as LNHNV and CDR2 as YYDKDF (reference sequence). The junction had 8 bases not matched to a gene; V was cut back by 2 bases and J by 7 bases. The length of the CDR3 is 14 residues.

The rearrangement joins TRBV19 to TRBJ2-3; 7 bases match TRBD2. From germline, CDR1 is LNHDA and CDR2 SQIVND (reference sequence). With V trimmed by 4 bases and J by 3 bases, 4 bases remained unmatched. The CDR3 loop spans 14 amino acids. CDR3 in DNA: TGTGCCAGTAGTAGCGGGAGTTGGACAGATACGCAGTATTTT. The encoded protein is CASSSGSWTDTQYF.